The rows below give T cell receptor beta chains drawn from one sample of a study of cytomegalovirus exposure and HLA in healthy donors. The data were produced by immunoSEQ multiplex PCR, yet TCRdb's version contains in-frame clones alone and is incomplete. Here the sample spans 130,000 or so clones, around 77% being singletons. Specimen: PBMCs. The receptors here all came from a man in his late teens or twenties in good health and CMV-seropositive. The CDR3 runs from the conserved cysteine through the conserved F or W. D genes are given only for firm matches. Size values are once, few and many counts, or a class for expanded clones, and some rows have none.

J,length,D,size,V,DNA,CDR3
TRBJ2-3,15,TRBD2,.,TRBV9,TGTGCCAGCAGCAGGGACTATACCCGAGTGGATACGCAGTATTTT,CASSRDYTRVDTQYF
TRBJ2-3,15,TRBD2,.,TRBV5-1,TGCGCCAGCAGCCTGTCGGGACTAGCGGGAGATACGCAGTATTTT,CASSLSGLAGDTQYF
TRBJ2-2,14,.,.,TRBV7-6,TGTGCCAGCAGCTCAGGCCTTAACACCGGGGAGCTGTTTTTT,CASSSGLNTGELFF
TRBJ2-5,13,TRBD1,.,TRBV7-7,TGTGCTAGCAGCTCGGACAGGCAAGAGACCCAGTACTTC,CASSSDRQETQYF
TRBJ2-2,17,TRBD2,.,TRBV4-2,TGTGCCAGCAGCCAAGATGCTAGCGGAGCGAACACCGGGGAGCTGTTTTTT,CASSQDASGANTGELFF
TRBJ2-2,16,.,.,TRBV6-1,TGTGCCAGCAGTGAAATCGGAACGGTGAGGGAGGGGGAGCTGTTTTTT,CASSEIGTVREGELFF
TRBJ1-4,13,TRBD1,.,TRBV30,TGTGCCTGGACGGGACAGCCGTCCGAAAAACTGTTTTTT,CAWTGQPSEKLFF
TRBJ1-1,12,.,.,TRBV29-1,TGCAGCGTTGAAGGGCGGGACACTGAAGCTTTCTTT,CSVEGRDTEAFF
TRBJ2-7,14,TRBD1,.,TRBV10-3,TGTGCCATCGGAACAGGGGGGAGCTCCTACGAGCAGTACTTC,CAIGTGGSSYEQYF
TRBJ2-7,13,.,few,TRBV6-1,TGTGCCAGCAGTGAACTCAAACACTACGAGCAGTACTTC,CASSELKHYEQYF
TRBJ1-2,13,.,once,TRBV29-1,TGCAGCGTCCGACTAGGGACTAACTATGGCTACACCTTC,CSVRLGTNYGYTF
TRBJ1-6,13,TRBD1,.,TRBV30,TGTGCCTGTACGGGACAGTATAATTCACCCCTCCACTTT,CACTGQYNSPLHF
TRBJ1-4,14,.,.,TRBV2,TGTGCCAGCAGTGAGACAGATCCTAATGAAAAACTGTTTTTT,CASSETDPNEKLFF
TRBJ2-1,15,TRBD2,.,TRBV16,TGTGCCAGCAGCCAAAGGAGCGGGGACTACAATGAGCAGTTCTTC,CASSQRSGDYNEQFF
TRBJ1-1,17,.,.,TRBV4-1,TGCGCCAGCAGCCAAGATTTGGGGCAGGGGCACGGCACTGAAGCTTTCTTT,CASSQDLGQGHGTEAFF
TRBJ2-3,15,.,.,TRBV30,TGTGCCTGGAGTGTAATGGGACTGAGCACAGATACGCAGTATTTT,CAWSVMGLSTDTQYF
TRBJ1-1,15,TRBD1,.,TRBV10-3,TGTGCCATCAGTGTATTACAGGGGATGAACACTGAAGCTTTCTTT,CAISVLQGMNTEAFF
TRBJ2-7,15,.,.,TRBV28,TGTGCCAGCAGTTTAGGGGCCCATTGGGTTGGCGAGCAGTACTTC,CASSLGAHWVGEQYF
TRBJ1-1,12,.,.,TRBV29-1,TGCAGCGTAGTCCCAGAGAACACTGAAGCTTTCTTT,CSVVPENTEAFF
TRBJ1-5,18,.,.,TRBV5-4,TGTGCCAGCAGCTTGTTTCCAGTGGGGCCCGGTAGCAATCAGCCCCAGCATTTT,CASSLFPVGPGSNQPQHF
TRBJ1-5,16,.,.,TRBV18,TGTGCCAGCTCACCACCGGATACGGGGGGCGGTCAGCCCCAGCATTTT,CASSPPDTGGGQPQHF
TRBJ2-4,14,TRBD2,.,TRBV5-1,TGCGCCAGCAGCTTGGCGGCGGGGGAAAACAGTCAGTACTTC,CASSLAAGENSQYF
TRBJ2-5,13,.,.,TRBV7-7,TGTGCTAGCAGCTTGGGGGCTGAGGAGACCCAGTACTTC,CASSLGAEETQYF
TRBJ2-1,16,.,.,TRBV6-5,TGTGCCAGCAGTTACGCCGATGGGAGCTCCTACAATGAGCAGTTCTTC,CASSYADGSSYNEQFF
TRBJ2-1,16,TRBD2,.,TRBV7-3,TGTGCCAGCAGCCTTATAGCGGGAGAAGCCTACAATGAGCAGTTCTTC,CASSLIAGEAYNEQFF
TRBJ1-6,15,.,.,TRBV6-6,TGTGCCAGCAGTCACCTCAGGGGAAATAATTCACCCCTCCACTTT,CASSHLRGNNSPLHF
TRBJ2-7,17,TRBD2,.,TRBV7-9,TGTTCCAGCAGCCCCGGGACTAGCGGAGGTGGCGGCGACGAGCAGTACTTC,CSSSPGTSGGGGDEQYF
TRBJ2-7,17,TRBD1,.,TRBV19,TGTGCCAGTAGTATTATACCGGGACAGGGGGTAATTCGCGAGCAGTACTTC,CASSIIPGQGVIREQYF